Following are 27 T cell receptor beta chains from one sample sequenced in a study of radiotherapy plus CTLA-4 blockade in lung cancer (dated by TCRdb to the late 2010s). The library was built by means of the immunoSEQ multiplex PCR assay. The table comes from immuneACCESS by way of TCRdb, which keeps in-frame sequences with V and J called. Part of the clones is missing from these tables; in studies checked, under half for an unresolved V gene and the rest for unknown reasons. The sample includes around 99,000 clones, with around 90% observed a single time. The ten largest make up 4.9% of the sample. The sequencing used peripheral blood, collected from a patient treated with radiotherapy plus ipilimumab. These receptors all stem from a human donor with non-small cell lung cancer that progressed on radiotherapy plus ipilimumab.

J is TRBJ1-2 and V is TRBV18; 7 positions match TRBD1. The ends lost 2 bases at V and 4 bases at J; junction bases unmatched: 7. The CDR3 consists of 15 residues. CDR1 and CDR2 (germline): KGHSH, LQKENI. The CDR3 DNA is TGTGCCAGCTCACCAAAGGACAGGACCTCCTATGGCTACACCTTC. This sequence encodes CASSPKDRTSYGYTF.

The V call is TRBV7-8, the J call TRBJ2-1; 11 bases align to TRBD2. The length of the CDR3 is 14 residues. V trimming: 6 bases; J trimming: 7 bases; junction bases outside the gene matches: 5. The germline V gene encodes CDR1 SGHVS and CDR2 FQNEAQ. CDR3 amino acids: CASSRTSGRNEQFF. Here the CDR3 DNA reads TGTGCCAGCAGTCGCACTAGCGGGAGAAATGAGCAGTTCTTC.

This clone was picked up one time. The rearrangement links TRBV2 to TRBJ1-1; tentative D call: TRBD1 (5 bases). Looked up from germline, CDR1 is SNHLY and CDR2 is FYNNEI. The V and J ends lost 3 bases and 4 bases respectively, with 12 bases between them. The length of the CDR3 is 14 residues. CDR3 sequence (DNA): TGTGCCAGCAGTGATGGGGGGTTGGGCACTGAAGCTTTCTTT. It translates to CASSDGGLGTEAFF.

The chain uses TRBV13 and TRBJ2-2, with 7 positions matching TRBD2. This CDR3 contains 15 residues. Germline CDR1 PRHDT, CDR2 FYEKMQ (reference sequence). V gave up 2 bases and J gave up 2 bases; unmatched junction bases: 2. The CDR3 is CASSLLAANTGELFF. The DNA of the CDR3 is TGTGCCAGCAGCTTACTAGCGGCAAACACCGGGGAGCTGTTTTTT.

V is TRBV19 and J is TRBJ2-1; D is undetermined. CDR1 LNHDA and CDR2 SQIVND come from the germline V gene (reference sequence). The CDR3 sequence is 12 residues long. V lost 2 bases to trimming and J lost 10 bases, with 9 bases between them. CDR3 nucleotide sequence: TGTGCCAGTAGTATACGTGGCCAGGAGCAGTTCTTC. It specifies CASSIRGQEQFF.

V gene TRBV4-1 combines with J gene TRBJ2-3; 8 bases align to TRBD2. This CDR3 spans 17 amino acids. V shed 1 base, J shed 0 bases, and the junction held 6 bases outside the gene matches. CDR1 and CDR2 (germline): MGHRA, YSYEKL. The CDR3, as DNA: TGCGCCAGCAGCCAAGGGACTAGCCTACGTAGCACAGATACGCAGTATTTT. Translated: CASSQGTSLRSTDTQYF.

The rearrangement links TRBV15 to TRBJ2-7; D is possibly TRBD1 (5 bases). This CDR3 is built from 12 residues. The germline CDR1 and CDR2 sequences are LNHNV and YYDKDF (reference sequence). The ends were cut back, 5 bases at V and 4 bases at J, with 9 bases in the middle. CDR3 nucleotide sequence: TGTGCCACCAGCCGCCAGGGTTACGAGCAGTACTTC. Translated, it gives CATSRQGYEQYF.

This clone was detected only once. V gene TRBV5-1 combines with J gene TRBJ1-1, with D maybe TRBD1 (5 bases). Germline V gene sequence: CDR1 SGHRS, CDR2 YFSETQ. The CDR3 consists of 17 residues. Trimming took off 0 bases at V and 4 bases at J, with 19 bases between the two ends. As DNA, the CDR3 is TGCGCCAGCAGCTTGGGTGGGGCATGGGGGTTGAGCACTGAAGCTTTCTTT. Encoded protein: CASSLGGAWGLSTEAFF.

This sequence joins TRBV5-4 and TRBJ2-7; TRBD2 aligns across 14 bases. This CDR3 has 15 residues. Germline CDR1 is SGHNT and CDR2 is YYREEE (reference sequence). With 3 bases clipped from V and 7 bases from J, the junction kept 6 bases outside the gene matches. This CDR3 is CASSSPGLAGVEQYF. The DNA of the CDR3 is TGTGCCAGCAGCTCGCCGGGACTAGCGGGAGTTGAGCAGTACTTC.

This sequence joins TRBV6-5 and TRBJ1-2; D remains unclear. This CDR3 has 11 residues. V shed 7 bases and J shed 7 bases, with 10 bases lying between them. CDR1 is MNHEY, CDR2 SVGAGI, per germline. In nucleotides, the CDR3 is TGTGCCAGCACAAGCGGCCTTGGCTACACCTTC. Encoded protein: CASTSGLGYTF.

The J gene is TRBJ2-1, the V gene TRBV2; D is unresolved. From germline, CDR1 is SNHLY and CDR2 FYNNEI. V was cut by 3 bases and J by 6 bases, with 15 bases left in between. The CDR3 sequence is 15 residues long. The DNA for the CDR3 is TGTGCCAGCAGTGATCGGTCCAAGCCCAGCAATGAGCAGTTCTTC. Its translation: CASSDRSKPSNEQFF.

V usage is TRBV11-2 and J usage is TRBJ2-3; maybe TRBD2 (5 bases). The CDR3 contains 12 residues. V was shortened by 6 bases and J by 6 bases, with 10 bases between the two germline ends. Germline V gives CDR1 SGHAT, CDR2 FQNNGV. DNA for the CDR3: TGTGCCAGCAGGTACCCGGGGGATACGCAGTATTTT. Protein product: CASRYPGDTQYF. Drawing the rest from reference TRBV11-2 and TRBJ2-3, the complete variable domain is EAGVAQSPRYKIIEKRQSVAFWCNPISGHATLYWYQQILGQGPKLLIQFQNNGVVDDSQLPKDRFSAERLKGVDSTLKIQPAKLEDSAVYLCASRYPGDTQYFGPGTRLTVL.

The J gene is TRBJ1-5, the V gene TRBV2, with D possibly matching TRBD1 (5 bases). This CDR3 spans 18 amino acids. Germline V lookup: CDR1 SNHLY, CDR2 FYNNEI. With 0 bases removed from V and 0 bases from J, the gap between germline ends came to 15 bases. As DNA, the CDR3 is TGTGCCAGCAGTGAAGCATCGGAACAGGAATATAGCAATCAGCCCCAGCATTTT. Translated, it gives CASSEASEQEYSNQPQHF.

V gene TRBV29-1 combines with J gene TRBJ2-1; 11 bases agree with TRBD2. J was trimmed by 5 bases and V by 7 bases; bases with no gene match: 4. CDR3 length: 13 amino acids. Germline loops: CDR1 SQVTM, CDR2 ANQGSEA. For the CDR3, the DNA is TGCAGCGGAACGGGACTAGCGGACAATGAGCAGTTCTTC. The encoded protein is CSGTGLADNEQFF.

The DNA for the CDR3 is TGTGCCAGCAGCGTAGATGGGAGTACCTACGAGCAGTACTTC. Residues: CASSVDGSTYEQYF. The rearrangement joins TRBV9 to TRBJ2-7; possible D gene TRBD2, 5 bases. The germline V gene encodes CDR1 SGDLS and CDR2 YYNGEE. The CDR3 length is 14 residues. V was trimmed by 0 bases and J by 2 bases, leaving 9 bases between them.

This chain connects TRBV18 to TRBJ2-2; no clear D gene. The CDR3 is made up of 15 amino acids. Germline loops: CDR1 KGHSH, CDR2 LQKENI. The ends were cut back, 4 bases at V and 0 bases at J, with 9 bases in the middle. In DNA form, the CDR3 reads TGTGCCAGCTCACTAGACTTCGCGAACACCGGGGAGCTGTTTTTT. Translation: CASSLDFANTGELFF.

The gene calls are TRBV9 and TRBJ2-1, with TRBD2 matching over 7 bases. V shed 0 bases, J shed 9 bases, and the junction held 18 bases outside the gene matches. The CDR3 contains 18 residues. The germline CDR1 and CDR2 sequences are SGDLS and YYNGEE. The CDR3 loop is CASSVGGARDYATIEQFF. CDR3 DNA sequence: TGTGCCAGCAGCGTAGGAGGGGCCCGGGACTATGCTACAATTGAGCAGTTCTTC.

This chain connects TRBV7-8 to TRBJ1-2; D possibly corresponds to TRBD1 (5 bases). The CDR3 has 15 amino acids. From germline, CDR1 is SGHVS and CDR2 FQNEAQ. V lost 3 bases and J 6 bases, leaving 17 bases between the germline ends. The CDR3 bases are TGTGCCAGCAGCTTCCGGGACTTCGGCGGAGATGGCTACACCTTC. It encodes CASSFRDFGGDGYTF.

This chain connects TRBV7-9 to TRBJ2-7, with D maybe TRBD1 (6 bases). This CDR3 region has 15 residues. Trimming pared 2 bases from V and 5 bases from J, leaving 16 bases between. The germline V gene has CDR1 SEHNR and CDR2 FQNEAQ (reference sequence). In DNA, the CDR3 is TGTGCCAGCAGCTTATATTCCCGCAGGGGCCACGAGCAGTACTTC. Amino acids: CASSLYSRRGHEQYF.

This chain links TRBV6-5 with TRBJ1-2; the D gene is possibly TRBD1 (6 bases). The CDR3 contains 11 residues. Germline CDR1 is MNHEY and CDR2 is SVGAGI. V lost 6 bases and J 8 bases, leaving 10 bases between the germline ends. CDR3 coding DNA: TGTGCCAGCAGCCAGACAGGCGGCTACACCTTC. This sequence encodes CASSQTGGYTF.

V is TRBV29-1 and J is TRBJ1-2; tentatively, D is TRBD1 (5 bases). This CDR3 comprises 13 residues. Deletions cut 6 bases from V and 7 bases from J, with 18 bases between. Germline V CDR1 and CDR2: SQVTM, ANQGSEA. The CDR3 here is CSVGDGYGSGYTF. In DNA form, the CDR3 reads TGCAGCGTGGGGGACGGGTATGGGAGTGGCTACACCTTC.

J is TRBJ1-2 and V is TRBV19; no reliable D call. The CDR3 runs 15 residues. Trimming left V 5 bases short and J 8 bases short, with 21 bases between. The germline gives CDR1 LNHDA, CDR2 SQIVND (reference sequence). The CDR3 is CASSVPGIQREGYTF. The CDR3 nucleotides read TGTGCCAGTAGTGTCCCGGGGATACAGAGAGAAGGCTACACCTTC.

J is TRBJ1-6 and V is TRBV14; TRBD1 is a possible D gene (6 bases). V was trimmed by 0 bases and J by 13 bases, leaving 16 bases between them. Germline values: CDR1 SGHDN, CDR2 FVKESK. This CDR3 spans 15 amino acids. CDR3 coding DNA: TGTGCCAGCAGCCAAGATTTGGGGGGGCTATCTCCCCTCCACTTT. Its protein product is CASSQDLGGLSPLHF.

This chain connects TRBV18 to TRBJ2-1; D is uncertain. The CDR3 loop spans 10 amino acids. V gave up 6 bases and J gave up 8 bases, with 5 bases separating them. In germline, CDR1 is KGHSH, CDR2 LQKENI. The CDR3 DNA is TGTGCCAGCTCCCCTGATGAGCAGTTCTTC. Translation gives CASSPDEQFF.

The chain recombines TRBV19 with TRBJ1-2; D gene ambiguous. V was shortened by 4 bases and J by 3 bases, with 18 bases between the two germline ends. The CDR3 is 16 residues long. CDR1 is LNHDA, CDR2 SQIVND, per germline (reference sequence). Here the CDR3 DNA reads TGTGCCAGTAGTAAAGTGGGTTCATCCCGAGACTATGGCTACACCTTC. It is translated as CASSKVGSSRDYGYTF.

The chain carries TRBV6-1 and TRBJ2-5, with TRBD1 as a possible D gene (5 bases). Germline V gives CDR1 MNHNS, CDR2 SASEGT. V gave up 7 bases and J gave up 1 base, with 10 bases separating them. CDR3 size: 13 residues. CDR3 DNA sequence: TGTGCCAGCACCAGGGCCACCCAAGAGACCCAGTACTTC. Its protein is CASTRATQETQYF.

The chain has TRBV7-9 and TRBJ1-3; D is undetermined. The V and J ends lost 2 bases and 4 bases respectively, with 9 bases between them. CDR3 length: 14 residues. Germline V gene sequence: CDR1 SEHNR, CDR2 FQNEAQ (reference sequence). The CDR3: CASSLTAGGNTIYF. In DNA form, the CDR3 reads TGTGCCAGCAGCTTAACGGCAGGAGGAAACACCATATATTTT.